Each of the 2 T cell receptor beta chains below was sequenced from the same sample in a study of T cell responses to AZD1222 COVID-19 vaccine. Data came from immunoSEQ multiplex PCR; TCRdb stores just in-frame clones and leaves some out. The sample lists some 180,000 clones, roughly 91% occurring once. Source: peripheral blood, taken 28 days after the second dose of the MenACWY control vaccine. Receptors were obtained from an adult who received the MenACWY meningococcal vaccine as a control.

This rearrangement joins TRBV23-1 to TRBJ2-7; unclear D gene. TRBV23-1 is labeled an ORF, and its function is uncertain. V was shortened by 4 bases and J by 7 bases, with 20 bases between the two germline ends. There are 15 residues in the CDR3. This chain's CDR3 is CASSLITLADGEQYF. As DNA, the CDR3 is TGCGCCAGCAGTCTTATAACACTGGCCGATGGGGAGCAGTACTTC.

This rearrangement joins TRBV19 to TRBJ1-3, with D perhaps matching TRBD1 (5 bases). V was pared by 6 bases and J by 3 bases, with 15 bases between. Germline values: CDR1 LNHDA, CDR2 SQIVND (reference sequence). The CDR3 is 15 amino acids. CDR3 residues: CASSPIAGGGNTIYF. The DNA for the CDR3 is TGTGCCAGTAGCCCGATAGCTGGGGGTGGAAACACCATATATTTT.